This T cell receptor (beta chain) was retrieved from a study of T cell responses to AZD1222 COVID-19 vaccine. Here immunoSEQ multiplex PCR was the method, and the copy in TCRdb shows in-frame clones only, minus some. Among tens of thousands of clones, 92% were seen once, and the ten largest hold approximately 4.5%. The CDR3 extends over 17 amino acids. Germline CDR1 reads SGHVS; CDR2 reads FNYEAQ. Trimming pared 2 bases from V and 5 bases from J, leaving 21 bases between. The sequencing used peripheral blood, collected 28 days after the second AZD1222 dose. This clonotype was sampled from an adult who received the AZD1222 COVID-19 vaccine. This chain links TRBV7-6 with TRBJ1-1; weak D call: TRBD1 (6 bases). This CDR3 is CASSLTIQGMGGTEAFF. CDR3 nucleotide sequence: TGTGCCAGCAGCTTAACTATCCAGGGGATGGGGGGGACTGAAGCTTTCTTT.